These 20 T cell receptor beta chains came from one sample sequenced in a study of blood T cell repertoires in COVID-19. This table comes from immunoSEQ multiplex PCR, and its TCRdb copy is limited to in-frame clones, with some not included. The top ten hold under 4% of the sample, which has approximately 240,000 clones, approximately 92% seen once. Sequenced material: PBMCs or T cells enriched from blood (not recorded which). The receptor source for this set is a young woman in a cohort exposed to, infected with or recovered from COVID-19 (not recorded which).

This clone was seen a few times. The rearrangement uses TRBV9 and TRBJ2-7; TRBD2 matches 12 bases. CDR1 and CDR2 (germline): SGDLS, YYNGEE. The ends lost 4 bases at V and 1 base at J; junction bases unmatched: 3. The CDR3 runs 15 residues. CDR3 loop: CASSPTSGGSYEQYF. As DNA, the CDR3 is TGTGCCAGCAGCCCCACTAGCGGGGGGTCCTACGAGCAGTACTTC.

CDR3 amino acids: CASSRLAYNEQFF. CDR3 nucleotide sequence: TGTGCCAGCAGTAGGTTAGCATACAATGAGCAGTTCTTC. The rearrangement links TRBV6-5 to TRBJ2-1; unclear D gene. This CDR3 is built from 13 residues. Germline loops: CDR1 MNHEY, CDR2 SVGAGI. V was pared by 5 bases and J by 4 bases, with 9 bases between.

The chain is built from TRBV24-1 and TRBJ2-5; 7 nucleotides line up with TRBD2. J was trimmed by 5 bases and V by 4 bases; bases with no gene match: 9. The CDR3 length is 15 residues. The germline V gene encodes CDR1 KGHDR and CDR2 SFDVKD. The CDR3 DNA sequence: TGTGCCACCAGTGACCCCAGCGGGACGGGGGAGACCCAGTACTTC. The encoded protein is CATSDPSGTGETQYF.

This clone appeared a single time. The chain joins TRBV28 to TRBJ1-3; unclear D gene. The CDR3 spans 13 residues. Germline V gene data show CDR1 as MDHEN and CDR2 as SYDVKM. The V gene lost 5 bases and the J gene lost 0 bases, with 5 bases spanning the gap. CDR3 loop: CASSRDSGNTIYF. CDR3 in DNA: TGTGCCAGCAGTCGCGACTCTGGAAACACCATATATTTT.

This clone turned up a few times. The chain has TRBV28 and TRBJ1-6, with TRBD1 matching over 10 bases. There are 15 residues in the CDR3. V dropped 5 bases and J dropped 9; count of bases not matched to a gene: 7. Germline loops: CDR1 MDHEN, CDR2 SYDVKM. The CDR3 spells CASSAGTGEVSPLHF. CDR3 DNA sequence: TGTGCCAGCAGTGCCGGGACAGGGGAGGTTTCACCCCTCCACTTT.

The chain employs TRBV18 and TRBJ1-6; D is unclear. The length of the CDR3 is 13 residues. Germline CDR1 and CDR2: KGHSH and LQKENI. The V end was cut by 2 bases, the J end by 7 bases, with 6 bases between. As DNA, the CDR3 is TGTGCCAGCTCACCAGCGTCGAATTCACCCCTCCACTTT. Translation: CASSPASNSPLHF.

The V gene is TRBV11-3, the J gene TRBJ2-7; D is perhaps TRBD2 (6 bases). Trimming pared 0 bases from V and 5 bases from J, leaving 11 bases between. The CDR3 extends over 14 amino acids. Germline assignment: CDR1 SGHNT and CDR2 YENEEA. The CDR3 loop reads CASSLETASDEQYF. The CDR3 DNA follows: TGTGCCAGCAGCTTAGAAACGGCTAGCGACGAGCAGTACTTC.

The chain joins TRBV4-1 to TRBJ2-7, with D possibly being TRBD2 (6 bases). V gave up 1 base and J gave up 0 bases, with 10 bases separating them. The CDR3 runs to 15 residues. In germline, CDR1 is MGHRA, CDR2 YSYEKL. CDR3 residues: CASSQVSEGSYEQYF. Here the CDR3 DNA reads TGCGCCAGCAGCCAAGTCTCGGAGGGCTCCTACGAGCAGTACTTC.

This clone has only one observation. The chain employs TRBV24-1 and TRBJ1-2; D possibly corresponds to TRBD1 (6 bases). CDR1 KGHDR and CDR2 SFDVKD come from the germline V gene. The CDR3 is 13 residues long. The V end lost 4 bases, the J end lost 13 bases, and 18 bases lay between the germline ends. The CDR3: CATSDSRTVWLTF. CDR3 coding DNA: TGTGCCACCAGTGACTCCCGGACAGTCTGGCTCACCTTC.

The chain employs TRBV28 and TRBJ2-1; TRBD2 matches at 11 bases. The V and J ends lost 3 bases and 2 bases, in that order; junction bases with no gene match: 15. The germline V gene encodes CDR1 MDHEN and CDR2 SYDVKM. CDR3 length: 20 residues. The CDR3, as DNA: TGTGCCAGCAGTTTTCTGCTAGGAACTAGCGGGAGCAGCACCTACAATGAGCAGTTCTTC. It is translated as CASSFLLGTSGSSTYNEQFF.

The V gene is TRBV9, the J gene TRBJ2-3; TRBD2 matches at 9 bases. V lost 0 bases and J lost 0; bases outside the gene matches: 8. The CDR3 is made up of 18 amino acids. Per germline, CDR1 SGDLS and CDR2 YYNGEE. The CDR3 region is CASSVVGSGGPSTDTQYF. The CDR3 bases are TGTGCCAGCAGCGTAGTGGGTAGCGGGGGCCCTAGCACAGATACGCAGTATTTT. The full variable domain, with the rest looked up from reference TRBV9 and TRBJ2-3, is DSGVTQTPKHLITATGQRVTLRCSPRSGDLSVYWYQQSLDQGLQFLIQYYNGEERAKGNILERFSAQQFPDLHSELNLSSLELGDSALYFCASSVVGSGGPSTDTQYFGPGTRLTVL.

The chain couples TRBV10-3 to TRBJ1-1; D might be TRBD1 (6 bases). The V end lost 0 bases, the J end lost 1 base, and 12 bases lay between the germline ends. Per germline, CDR1 ENHRY and CDR2 SYGVKD. There are 16 residues in the CDR3. The CDR3 sequence is CAISESWGQGNTEAFF. CDR3 DNA sequence: TGTGCCATCAGTGAGTCTTGGGGGCAGGGGAACACTGAAGCTTTCTTT.

This sequence joins TRBV3-1 (or the pseudogene TRBV3-2) and TRBJ1-2; a weak D match, TRBD1 (5 bases). The V and J ends lost 0 bases and 8 bases respectively, with 10 bases between them. The CDR3 contains 13 residues. The V gene's germline CDR1 is LGHDT and CDR2 YNNKEL (reference sequence). CDR3 in amino acids: CASSQEGVGGYTF. The CDR3 DNA sequence: TGTGCCAGCAGCCAAGAAGGGGTTGGGGGCTACACCTTC.

The J gene is TRBJ2-7, the V gene TRBV7-2, with D perhaps matching TRBD2 (6 bases). Trimming cost V 3 bases and J 5 bases, with 17 bases left between them. The CDR3 has 15 amino acids. Germline loops: CDR1 SGHTA, CDR2 FQGNSA. The CDR3 DNA follows: TGTGCCAGCAGCTTCAAACGGGAGCTGGTAGACGAGCAGTACTTC. Its protein is CASSFKRELVDEQYF.

The gene calls are TRBV4-1 and TRBJ1-2, with D uncertain. This CDR3 spans 13 amino acids. The germline V gene has CDR1 MGHRA and CDR2 YSYEKL. Between the trimmed V and J ends, which lost 0 bases and 1 base, there was a span of 3 bases. The CDR3 bases are TGCGCCAGCAGCCAAGAATATAACTATGGCTACACCTTC. Residues: CASSQEYNYGYTF.

This clone was seen once. The chain joins TRBV6-5 to TRBJ2-3; 12 positions agree with TRBD2. J was trimmed by 3 bases and V by 7 bases; bases with no gene match: 5. Germline V gene lookup returns CDR1 MNHEY and CDR2 SVGAGI. The CDR3 has 15 residues. The CDR3 here is CASKTSGSSTDTQYF. For the CDR3, the DNA is TGTGCCAGCAAGACTAGCGGGAGTAGTACAGATACGCAGTATTTT.

The V gene is TRBV10-1, the J gene TRBJ1-1, with TRBD1 matching over 10 bases. Germline CDR1 and CDR2: WNHNN and SYGVQD (reference sequence). V lost 6 bases to trimming and J lost 6 bases; unmatched junction nucleotides: 4. This CDR3 region has 13 residues. CDR3 in amino acids: CASRGQGDAEAFF. Written as DNA, the CDR3 is TGCGCCAGCAGAGGACAGGGGGACGCTGAAGCTTTCTTT.

This clone was recorded once. The chain employs TRBV7-3 and TRBJ2-1, with 11 bases lining up with TRBD2. J gave up 8 bases and V 1 base, and 7 bases lay outside the gene matches. This CDR3 spans 16 amino acids. Germline V gives CDR1 SGHTA, CDR2 FQGTGA. CDR3 amino acids: CASSLIETSGIDEQFF. Here the CDR3 DNA reads TGTGCCAGCAGCTTAATAGAGACTAGCGGGATCGATGAGCAGTTCTTC. Full variable domain (outside the CDR3, taken from reference TRBV7-3 and TRBJ2-1): GAGVSQTPSNKVTEKGKYVELRCDPISGHTALYWYRQSLGQGPEFLIYFQGTGAADDSGLPNDRFFAVRPEGSVSTLKIQRTERGDSAVYLCASSLIETSGIDEQFFGPGTRLTVL.

The CDR3 sequence: CAWSDLPNTGELFF. The CDR3 coding sequence is TGTGCCTGGAGTGACTTACCTAACACCGGGGAGCTGTTTTTT. The V gene is TRBV30, the J gene TRBJ2-2; no clear D. Germline CDR1 GTSNPN, CDR2 SVGIG (reference sequence). This CDR3 region has 14 residues. Trimming stripped 1 base from V and 2 bases from J, with 8 bases between.

This clone has a handful of counts. Different DNA sequences within this sample yield the same CDR3. The CDR3 loop reads CASSQDGGNTEAFF. CDR3 in DNA: TGTGCCAGCAGCCAAGACGGAGGGAACACTGAAGCTTTCTTT. V is TRBV3-1 (or the pseudogene TRBV3-2) and J is TRBJ1-1; D gene uncertain. CDR1 and CDR2 from the germline V gene are LGHDT and YNNKEL (reference sequence). The CDR3 length is 14 residues. V shed 0 bases and J shed 1 base, with 6 bases lying between them.